Below, one T cell receptor (beta chain) is given with its context. Its antigen is still unknown. Per germline, CDR1 MNHNS and CDR2 SASEGT. Trimming cost V 7 bases and J 4 bases; bases outside gene matches: 17. CDR3 length equals 17 residues. TCRdb redid the calling of the RACE reads with MiXCR, one entry per CDR3 protein. The repertoire holds 99,000 or so distinct CDR3 sequences, 10% to 14% seen once, with about 3.1% in the top ten. Stated time point: pre-sensitization, week 0. Described treatment: therapeutic diphenylcyclopropenone sensitization with weekly scalp DPC. Non-pregnant alopecia patients aged 18 to 70, suitable for DPC therapy. This sample stems from a study of human T cells and chemical hapten exposure. Study as a whole: The study traced per-sample TCR yield variation mainly to small differences in pooled library volumes. Regarding the study as a whole: Sensitizing with DPC caused no change in TCRs above 1 in 1000 frequency.

The chain carries TRBV6-1 and TRBJ1-2, with 8 bases matching TRBD1. The clonotype was recovered from a woman in her sixties or seventies with alopecia areata. Some clones in this sample may be carry-over from other donors' samples. Sequencing used whole blood, obtained in connection with sensitization to the hapten diphenylcyclopropenone (DPC). The CDR3 region has the DNA TGTGCCAGCAATCCAGCCGGGACAGGACCCCGCTCCTATGGCTACACCTTC. Its protein is CASNPAGTGPRSYGYTF.